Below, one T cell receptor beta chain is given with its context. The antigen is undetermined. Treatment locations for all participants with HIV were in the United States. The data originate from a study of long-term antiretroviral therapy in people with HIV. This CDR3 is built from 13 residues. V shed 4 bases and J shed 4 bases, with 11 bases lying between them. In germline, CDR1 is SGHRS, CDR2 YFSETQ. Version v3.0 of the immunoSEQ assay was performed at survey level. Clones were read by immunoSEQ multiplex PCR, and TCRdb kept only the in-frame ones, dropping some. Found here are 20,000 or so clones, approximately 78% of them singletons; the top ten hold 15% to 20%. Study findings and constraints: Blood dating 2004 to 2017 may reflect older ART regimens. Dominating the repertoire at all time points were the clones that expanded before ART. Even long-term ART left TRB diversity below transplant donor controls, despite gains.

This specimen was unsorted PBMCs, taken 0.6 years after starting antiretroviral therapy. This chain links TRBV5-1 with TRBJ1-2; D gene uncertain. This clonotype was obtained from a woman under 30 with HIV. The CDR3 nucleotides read TGCGCCAGCAGCCCCGTGCCCCTCTATGGCTACACCTTC. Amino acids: CASSPVPLYGYTF.